Listed here are 4 T cell receptor beta chains from one sample, sequenced in a study of blood T cell repertoires in COVID-19. Sequencing was performed with immunoSEQ multiplex PCR; in TCRdb, only in-frame clones are kept and a portion is missing. The repertoire has hundreds of thousands of clones, 65% to 90% of them found once; the top ten carry 5.9%. Sequencing was done on a sample of peripheral blood. The receptor source for this set is an elderly man with acute or convalescent COVID-19.

The V call is TRBV3-1 (or the pseudogene TRBV3-2), the J call TRBJ2-2; D is unresolved. Trimming shortened V by 9 bases and J by 0 bases, and 17 bases separated the two germline ends. This CDR3 region has 16 residues. The V gene's germline CDR1 is LGHDT and CDR2 YNNKEL (reference sequence). The CDR3: CASSPRREPNTGELFF. DNA of the CDR3: TGTGCCAGTAGTCCTAGGAGAGAACCGAACACCGGGGAGCTGTTTTTT.

In its sample, this clone was seen once. Germline is not matched at one junction end, which may reflect a read error. The rearrangement joins TRBV7-7 to TRBJ1-6; TRBD1 aligns across 11 bases. The CDR3 has 15 amino acids. CDR1 and CDR2 (germline): SSHAT, FNYEAQ (reference sequence). The CDR3 DNA follows: TGTGCTAGCAGCTTAGGACAGGGGGCTAATTCACCCCTCCACTTT. This encodes CASSLGQGANSPLHF.

The rearrangement links TRBV5-1 to TRBJ2-7; 10 nucleotides line up with TRBD2. Germline V gene lookup returns CDR1 SGHRS and CDR2 YFSETQ. Trimming at V came to 2 bases and at J to 2 bases, leaving 4 bases not matched to a gene. This CDR3 is 15 amino acids long. The CDR3 coding sequence is TGCGCCAGCAGCTTAATTAGCGGGGGGACCTACGAGCAGTACTTC. It yields the protein CASSLISGGTYEQYF.

In DNA form, the CDR3 reads TGTGCCAGCAGGAGCGGGATCGGGGAGACCCAGTACTTC. Residues: CASRSGIGETQYF. The gene calls are TRBV2 and TRBJ2-5, with 7 bases that match TRBD2. The ends lost 6 bases at V and 5 bases at J; junction bases unmatched: 6. Germline V gene sequence: CDR1 SNHLY, CDR2 FYNNEI. This CDR3 has 13 residues.